The 20 T cell receptor beta chains below all came from one sample that was sequenced in a study of response to subunit inactivated influenza vaccine. MiXCR was run by TCRdb on the RT-PCR reads, yielding one entry per CDR3 protein. The table includes roughly 630,000 distinct CDR3 sequences, about 14% detected once. The sample consisted of PBMCs from blood, taken 14 to 15 days before vaccination. Every receptor here comes from a man in his forties or fifties who received an inactivated influenza vaccine.

Only a few counts were recorded for this clonotype. The chain carries TRBV6-1 and TRBJ2-2; TRBD2 might be the D (5 bases). The CDR3 length is 15 residues. Looked up from germline, CDR1 is MNHNS and CDR2 is SASEGT. The germline V and J ends were trimmed by 10 bases and 5 bases, with 20 bases remaining between them. In nucleotides, the CDR3 is TGTGCCACCCTCCCCGGCGGGCCGACGACCGGGGAGCTGTTTTTT. Translating gives CATLPGGPTTGELFF.

This chain connects TRBV5-1 to TRBJ2-1, with TRBD2 matching over 8 bases. J gave up 8 bases and V 2 bases, and 9 bases lay outside the gene matches. In germline, CDR1 is SGHRS, CDR2 YFSETQ. The length of the CDR3 is 15 residues. For the CDR3, the DNA is TGCGCCAGCAGCTTAAGCGGGGGTACCACCGATGAGCAGTTCTTC. The encoded protein is CASSLSGGTTDEQFF.

The chain is built from TRBV7-9 and TRBJ2-3, with 12 bases identical to TRBD2. Germline V lookup: CDR1 SEHNR, CDR2 FQNEAQ (reference sequence). This CDR3 has 16 amino acids. V was clipped by 5 bases and J by 6 bases; unmatched bases: 9. CDR3 coding DNA: TGTGCCAGCAGCCGCACGGGGACTAGCGGGCGGGATACGCAGTATTTT. Amino acids: CASSRTGTSGRDTQYF. Together with reference TRBV7-9 and TRBJ2-3, the CDR3 gives the full variable domain: DTGVSQNPRHKITKRGQNVTFRCDPISEHNRLYWYRQTLGQGPEFLTYFQNEAQLEKSRLLSDRFSAERPKGSFSTLEIQRTEQGDSAMYLCASSRTGTSGRDTQYFGPGTRLTVL.

This clonotype was recorded a few times. The chain combines TRBV12-3 or TRBV12-4 with TRBJ1-5; the D gene is possibly TRBD1 (5 bases). Trimming removed 6 bases from V and 2 bases from J, with 11 bases in between. The CDR3 totals 14 residues. The CDR3, as DNA: TGTGCCAGCAGCACGACAGAAGGCAATCAGCCCCAGCATTTT. This translates into CASSTTEGNQPQHF.

The gene calls are TRBV2 and TRBJ2-3; TRBD1 might be the D (6 bases). This CDR3 has 12 amino acids. V gave up 8 bases and J gave up 4 bases, with 10 bases separating them. The germline CDR1 and CDR2 sequences are SNHLY and FYNNEI. This CDR3 reads CASGWTADTQYF. DNA of the CDR3: TGTGCCAGCGGGTGGACAGCAGATACGCAGTATTTT.

The sample holds a few counts of this clonotype. This rearrangement joins TRBV7-2 to TRBJ2-2; maybe TRBD2 (5 bases). The V end lost 5 bases, the J end lost 7 bases, and 11 bases lay between the germline ends. The CDR3 consists of 13 residues. The germline V gene encodes CDR1 SGHTA and CDR2 FQGNSA. CDR3 nucleotide sequence: TGTGCCAGCAGCCAGGTAGAGGGCGGGGAGCTGTTTTTT. Translating it yields CASSQVEGGELFF.

This chain joins TRBV29-1 and TRBJ1-2, with 8 bases that match TRBD1. CDR1 and CDR2 from the germline V gene are SQVTM and ANQGSEA. J was trimmed by 5 bases and V by 4 bases; bases with no gene match: 9. The CDR3 runs to 14 residues. The chain's CDR3 is CSVVGTGDRYGYTF. The CDR3 bases are TGCAGCGTTGTGGGGACAGGAGACCGATATGGCTACACCTTC.

The chain recombines TRBV29-1 with TRBJ2-3, with 7 nucleotides matching TRBD2. The length of the CDR3 is 13 residues. J lost 1 base, V lost 5 bases, and 3 bases had no gene match. Germline V gene data show CDR1 as SQVTM and CDR2 as ANQGSEA. CDR3 loop: CSVSGARTDTQYF. In DNA, the CDR3 is TGCAGCGTTAGCGGGGCTCGCACAGATACGCAGTATTTT.

This clonotype has a handful of counts. V gene TRBV20-1 combines with J gene TRBJ1-1, with unresolved D. The CDR3 sequence is 11 residues long. Germline V CDR1 and CDR2: DFQATT, SNEGSKA (reference sequence). V lost 6 bases and J 7 bases, leaving 12 bases between the germline ends. CDR3 residues: CSAPVGFEAFF. The CDR3 DNA reads as TGCAGTGCCCCCGTTGGGTTTGAAGCTTTCTTT.

This clonotype was seen a few times. The chain is built from TRBV12-3 or TRBV12-4 and TRBJ1-1, with TRBD1 matching over 9 bases. The length of the CDR3 is 13 residues. J was trimmed by 6 bases and V by 6 bases; bases with no gene match: 5. As DNA, the CDR3 is TGTGCCAGCAGCGGACAGGGGTTCCCTGAAGCTTTCTTT. This translates into CASSGQGFPEAFF.

This clonotype was seen ten or more times. This rearrangement joins TRBV10-3 to TRBJ2-3; D may be TRBD2 (6 bases). The CDR3 contains 15 residues. Trimming left V 5 bases short and J 0 bases short, with 12 bases between. CDR1 is ENHRY and CDR2 is SYGVKD in the germline V gene. The chain's CDR3 is CAISPGTGSTDTQYF. CDR3 sequence (DNA): TGTGCCATCAGTCCCGGGACTGGGAGCACAGATACGCAGTATTTT.

The V call is TRBV2, the J call TRBJ2-1, with 8 nucleotides matching TRBD1. The CDR3 is 14 amino acids. J gave up 2 bases and V 4 bases, and 1 base lay outside the gene matches. Germline V lookup: CDR1 SNHLY, CDR2 FYNNEI. CDR3 DNA: TGTGCCAGCAGTGCAGGGGGCGCCTACAATGAGCAGTTCTTC. This gives the protein CASSAGGAYNEQFF.

The chain has TRBV9 and TRBJ2-2; D is possibly TRBD2 (6 bases). This CDR3 is built from 15 residues. Germline values: CDR1 SGDLS, CDR2 YYNGEE. Trimming pared 0 bases from V and 5 bases from J, leaving 11 bases between. The CDR3 coding sequence is TGTGCCAGCAGCGTAGAGCGGGTAGGGACCGGGGAGCTGTTTTTT. Protein: CASSVERVGTGELFF.

This clonotype has just a few counts. The chain has TRBV27 and TRBJ1-5; D unclear. V was shortened by 3 bases and J by 9 bases, with 15 bases between the two germline ends. CDR1 is MNHEY and CDR2 is SMNVEV in the germline V gene (reference sequence). This CDR3 region has 14 residues. CDR3 nucleotides: TGTGCCAGCAGTTTTAAGTTTCCCGGCCTGCCCCAGCATTTT. Protein sequence: CASSFKFPGLPQHF.

This clonotype has a handful of counts. The chain combines TRBV20-1 with TRBJ2-7; D is possibly TRBD2 (5 bases). V lost 6 bases to trimming and J lost 6 bases, with 15 bases between them. Per the germline V gene, CDR1 is DFQATT and CDR2 is SNEGSKA (reference sequence). CDR3 size: 12 residues. The CDR3 nucleotides read TGCAGTGCCGGGCCTACTAGAACCGAGCAGTACTTC. Protein sequence: CSAGPTRTEQYF.

This clonotype appeared a few times. The rearrangement links TRBV18 to TRBJ2-7, with D hard to call. Germline CDR1 is KGHSH and CDR2 is LQKENI. The germline V and J ends were trimmed by 2 bases and 6 bases, with 11 bases remaining between them. The CDR3 spans 13 residues. The CDR3 loop reads CASSPSGPSEQYF. The CDR3 DNA is TGTGCCAGCTCACCATCTGGGCCCAGCGAGCAGTACTTC. The whole variable domain, remainder taken from reference TRBV18 and TRBJ2-7, is NAGVMQNPRHLVRRRGQEARLRCSPMKGHSHVYWYRQLPEEGLKFMVYLQKENIIDESGMPKERFSAEFPKEGPSILRIQQVVRGDSAAYFCASSPSGPSEQYFGPGTRLTVT.

This clonotype was recorded a few times. The V and J genes are TRBV7-9 and TRBJ2-5; D uncertain. Germline CDR1 reads SEHNR; CDR2 reads FQNEAQ (reference sequence). This CDR3 contains 14 residues. V was shortened by 1 base and J by 2 bases, with 8 bases between the two germline ends. The CDR3 spells CASSLVQTQETQYF. CDR3 in DNA: TGTGCCAGCAGCTTAGTTCAAACTCAAGAGACCCAGTACTTC.

This chain links TRBV4-3 with TRBJ2-3; TRBD2 matches 8 bases. Germline trimming cut 4 bases from V and 3 bases from J; bases unmatched to any gene: 12. The CDR3 contains 17 residues. CDR1 is LGHNA and CDR2 is YSLEER in the germline V gene. The CDR3 loop reads CASSLNGGDGWTDTQYF. The CDR3 nucleotides read TGCGCCAGCAGCCTAAACGGGGGGGACGGATGGACAGATACGCAGTATTTT.

This clonotype has a handful of counts. The chain uses TRBV12-3 or TRBV12-4 and TRBJ2-5, with a tentative D call TRBD2 (5 bases). The CDR3 extends over 14 amino acids. The V end lost 3 bases, the J end lost 3 bases, and 11 bases lay between the germline ends. The CDR3 reads CASSFGLAEETQYF. The CDR3, as DNA: TGTGCCAGCAGTTTCGGCCTAGCAGAAGAGACCCAGTACTTC.

The chain joins TRBV6-2 or TRBV6-3 to TRBJ2-7; D possibly corresponds to TRBD1 (6 bases). Trimming took off 2 bases at V and 3 bases at J, with 11 bases between the two ends. The CDR3 contains 14 residues. Germline V gene lookup returns CDR1 MNHEY and CDR2 SVGEGT. CDR3 protein: CASSYRDTFYEQYF. The CDR3 coding sequence is TGTGCCAGCAGTTACCGGGACACCTTCTACGAGCAGTACTTC.